The clone carrying this TCR beta chain was seen ten or more times. As yet, its antigen is unknown. The data derive from a study of early T cells in non-severe SARS-CoV-2 infection. In the study overall: Sequenced bulk RNA came from whole blood that was unsorted, and chains were unpaired.

Notes on the study in general: Anti-spike CD8 responses were favored by VDJdb matching, which missed private and CD4 specificities.

MiXCR, run by TCRdb on the 5' RACE reads, gives a single entry per CDR3 protein. The profile shows tens of thousands of distinct CDR3 sequences, about 6.7% of them singletons. V was cut by 3 bases and J by 4 bases, with 7 bases left in between. Looked up from germline, CDR1 is MGHRA and CDR2 is YSYEKL. The CDR3 loop spans 13 amino acids. The specimen sequenced was whole blood. The clonotype was recovered from an adult who was a healthcare worker with PCR-confirmed SARS-CoV-2 infection or an uninfected control (not recorded which). This chain joins TRBV4-1 and TRBJ2-1; D remains ambiguous. The CDR3 region is CASSQAAYNEQFF. The CDR3 coding sequence is TGCGCCAGCAGCCAGGCCGCGTACAATGAGCAGTTCTTC.